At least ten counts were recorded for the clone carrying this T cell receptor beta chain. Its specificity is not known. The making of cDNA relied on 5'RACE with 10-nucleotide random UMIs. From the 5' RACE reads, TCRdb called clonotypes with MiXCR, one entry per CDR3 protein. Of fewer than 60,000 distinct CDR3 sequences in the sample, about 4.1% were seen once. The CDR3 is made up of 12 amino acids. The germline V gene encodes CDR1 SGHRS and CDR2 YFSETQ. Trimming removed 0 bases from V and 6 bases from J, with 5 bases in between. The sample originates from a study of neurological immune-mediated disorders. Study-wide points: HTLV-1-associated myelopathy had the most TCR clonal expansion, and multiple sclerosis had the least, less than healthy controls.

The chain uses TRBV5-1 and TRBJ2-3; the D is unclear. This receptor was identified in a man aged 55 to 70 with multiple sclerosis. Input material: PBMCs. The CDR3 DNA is TGCGCCAGCAGCTTGGGGCGGGATACGCAGTATTTT. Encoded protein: CASSLGRDTQYF.